A selection of T cell receptor beta chains follows, all from one sample in a study of T cells in Graves' hyperthyroidism and ophthalmopathy. Via MiXCR, TCRdb re-called the multiplex PCR reads, giving one row per CDR3 protein. The sample lists 300,000 or so distinct CDR3 sequences, around 15% occurring once. The sample consisted of blood. All receptors come from a woman aged 60-75 years with Graves' ophthalmopathy. The CDR3 runs from the conserved cysteine through the conserved F or W. A D gene is named only where the DNA matches it firmly. Size is omitted from some rows. Given values are once, few, many or a class for expanded clones.

>TRBJ2-1|TRBV7-2|TRBD1|many
TGTGCCAGCAGTCCCAGGACAGGGGGCTCCTACAATGAGCAGTTCTTC
CASSPRTGGSYNEQFF
>TRBJ1-2|TRBV13|.|.
TGTGCCAGCAGCTTATCCCCAGTTAGCTATGGCTACACCTTC
CASSLSPVSYGYTF
>TRBJ1-2|TRBV6-2/TRBV6-3|.|.
TGTGCCAGCAGCAACTTAGAAAACAGGGCTGAAAGCTCCTATGGCTACACCTTC
CASSNLENRAESSYGYTF
>TRBJ2-1|TRBV7-2|.|many
TGTGCCAGCAGCTTAGTTGACGCAGCGAGGGGGCAGTTCTTC
CASSLVDAARGQFF
>TRBJ1-5|TRBV28|.|.
TGTGCCAGCAGTTTATGGAGGAGCAATCAGCCCCAGCATTTT
CASSLWRSNQPQHF
>TRBJ1-6|TRBV28|.|many
TGTGCCAGCATTCCGGTGACAGGTTCATCGGCCCTCCACTTT
CASIPVTGSSALHF
>TRBJ1-1|TRBV7-9|.|few
TGTGCCAGCAGCCCGAAGGGGGGCGGGGAAGCTTTCTTT
CASSPKGGGEAFF
>TRBJ2-1|TRBV10-3|TRBD2|many
TGTGCCATCAGTGCCTATCATAGCGGGGGGGCCAATGAGCAGTTCTTC
CAISAYHSGGANEQFF
>TRBJ1-1|TRBV10-3|.|many
TGTGCCATCAGTGAAGGCAGGGGTAATGAAGCTTTCTTT
CAISEGRGNEAFF
>TRBJ2-1|TRBV20-1|TRBD2|many
TGCAGTGCCCCCCACGCGGCGGGAGGGGTCAATGAGCAGTTCTTC
CSAPHAAGGVNEQFF
>TRBJ1-2|TRBV20-1|TRBD1|many
TGCAGTGCTAGAGTTCTGACAGGGGGAGACTATGGCTACACCTTC
CSARVLTGGDYGYTF
>TRBJ2-1|TRBV7-2|TRBD2|.
TGTGCCAGCAGCTTCGGCTTAGCGGGGGCCAGGAATGAGCAGTTCTTC
CASSFGLAGARNEQFF
>TRBJ2-4|TRBV18|TRBD2|.
TGTGCCAGCTCACCCGCTAGCGGAAGCCAAAACATTCAGTACTTC
CASSPASGSQNIQYF
>TRBJ2-7|TRBV20-1|.|many
TGCAGTGCTAGGGGCAGGGCTGCCTACGAGCAGTACTTC
CSARGRAAYEQYF
>TRBJ2-1|TRBV5-1|TRBD2|.
TGCGCCAGCACCTCCGGGACTAGCACTGGGGATGAGCAGTTCTTC
CASTSGTSTGDEQFF
>TRBJ2-7|TRBV6-1|.|many
TGTGCCAGCAGGTATCGGGAGCCGAGCTCCTACGAGCAGTACTTC
CASRYREPSSYEQYF
>TRBJ1-5|TRBV9|.|few
TGTGCCAGCAGCGCTGGGACGGGAAATCAGCCCCAGCATTTT
CASSAGTGNQPQHF
>TRBJ1-2|TRBV20-1|TRBD1|.
TGCAGTGCTAGTTTGGGACAGCTTCGGAGTGGTTACACCTTC
CSASLGQLRSGYTF
>TRBJ1-3|TRBV29-1|.|.
TGCGGGGGCTCCTCGGGGGGAAACACCATATATTTT
CGGSSGGNTIYF
>TRBJ2-7|TRBV28|TRBD1|many
TGTGCCAGCAGCTTACCGGGACAGGGGAATAAGCAGTACTTC
CASSLPGQGNKQYF
>TRBJ1-1|TRBV10-3|.|once
TGTGCCATCAGTAGGGGAGGGGGTGTAAACACTGAAGCTTTCTTT
CAISRGGGVNTEAFF
>TRBJ2-5|TRBV20-1|TRBD2|many
TGCAGTGCTAGAGATCCCCGGGGGGTGGGGGAGACCCAGTACTTC
CSARDPRGVGETQYF
>TRBJ2-5|TRBV28|.|few
TGTGCCAGCAGTGTGGGCTGGGGGACCCAGTACTTC
CASSVGWGTQYF
>TRBJ2-7|TRBV5-1|.|many
TGCGCCAGCAGCTGGGGGGACGGACCCGAGCAGTACTTC
CASSWGDGPEQYF
>TRBJ2-2|TRBV12-3/TRBV12-4|.|.
TGTGCCAGCAGTTTAGGCCCCGATGAGAACACCGGGGAGCTGTTTTTT
CASSLGPDENTGELFF
>TRBJ2-5|TRBV6-1|.|many
TGTGCCAGCAGTGAGACAGTTCGGGAGACCCAGTACTTC
CASSETVRETQYF
>TRBJ2-3|TRBV19|.|few
TGTGCCAGTAGCTGGCGACAGGTGGCAGATACGCAGTATTTT
CASSWRQVADTQYF
>TRBJ1-5|TRBV6-1|.|many
TGTGCCAGCAGGGCCAAGCGGGGCCCTAGCAATCAGCCCCAGCATTTT
CASRAKRGPSNQPQHF
>TRBJ2-7|TRBV7-2|TRBD1|.
TGTGCCAGCACTTCCCGACAGGGTAGACCCTACGAGCAGTACTTC
CASTSRQGRPYEQYF
>TRBJ1-4|TRBV28|TRBD1|.
TGTGCCAGCAGTTTGGATGGGACAGCTAAACTGTTTTTT
CASSLDGTAKLFF
>TRBJ1-5|TRBV19|TRBD1|few
TGTGCCAGTAGATTCTCCGGGACAGGCAATCAGCCCCAGCATTTT
CASRFSGTGNQPQHF
>TRBJ2-7|TRBV5-1|.|many
TGCGCCAGCAGCTTGGTGAGGGAGCAGTACTTC
CASSLVREQYF
>TRBJ2-3|TRBV11-2|.|many
TGTGCCAGCAGCCAGACGGGACATTCCACAGATACGCAGTATTTT
CASSQTGHSTDTQYF
>TRBJ1-5|TRBV5-5|.|.
TGTGCCAGCAGCTGGGAGGGGGTAAATCAGCCCCAGCATTTT
CASSWEGVNQPQHF
>TRBJ1-5|TRBV6-2/TRBV6-3|.|many
TGTGCCAGCAGTTACCGAGGAAACGGATATAATCAGCCCCAGCATTTT
CASSYRGNGYNQPQHF
>TRBJ2-7|TRBV28|TRBD2|many
TGTGCCAGCAGTTTAGGGGGGGAAGGATCCTACGAGCAGTACTTC
CASSLGGEGSYEQYF
>TRBJ2-7|TRBV18|TRBD1|many
TGTGCCAGCTCCCCCGGGACAGGCTACGAGCAGTACTTC
CASSPGTGYEQYF
>TRBJ2-5|TRBV5-1|.|.
TGCGCCAGCAGCTTGGGTCAGAAAGAGGCCCAGTACTTC
CASSLGQKEAQYF
>TRBJ2-7|TRBV7-9|.|many
TGTGCCAGCAGCCACGTGGGCAGGGGAGTATACGAGCAGTACTTC
CASSHVGRGVYEQYF
>TRBJ2-1|TRBV7-3|.|few
TGTGCCAGCAGCTTTAACCCCAAACAGGGCTCCTCAAACAATGAGCAGTTCTTC
CASSFNPKQGSSNNEQFF
>TRBJ2-1|TRBV5-1|TRBD2|many
TGCGCCAGCAGCTTGGGCTGGCGGGAGGGCCGTAATGAGCAGTTCTTC
CASSLGWREGRNEQFF
>TRBJ1-2|TRBV4-2|TRBD1|.
TGTGCCAGCAGCCAAGTCCTCAAGGGGGCGAACTATGGCTACACCTTC
CASSQVLKGANYGYTF
>TRBJ2-7|TRBV6-6|.|many
TGTGCCAGCAGTTACTCCACGACTTCCTACGAGCAGTACTTC
CASSYSTTSYEQYF
>TRBJ2-1|TRBV12-3/TRBV12-4|.|few
TGTGCCAGCAGTTTATTGGGCCCAAGCCCCGCGGCCGGGTTCTTC
CASSLLGPSPAAGFF